This TCR beta chain was sequenced during a study of T cell responses to AZD1222 COVID-19 vaccine. Using immunoSEQ multiplex PCR, the repertoire was profiled, and TCRdb retains in-frame clones only, with some absent. The sample carries 120,000 or so clones, around nine tenths recorded once. Study observations and caveats: Females outnumbered males among donors, who were mostly white British; clonal diversity was possibly underestimated. The span of vaccine-associated CD4 TCRs extended across spike, with dominance at 160-218 and 743-854. Sampled repertoires all dated from after the peak T cell response. Baseline antibody screening turned up just a handful of seropositive AZD1222 recipients.

Points on this clone: Its cognate antigen is unknown.

V was clipped by 1 base and J by 3 bases, with 9 bases between them. CDR3 length equals 14 residues. Germline V CDR1 and CDR2: MGHDK, SYGVNS. The source of this sequence is an adult who received the AZD1222 COVID-19 vaccine. The rearrangement links TRBV25-1 to TRBJ1-1; a weak D match, TRBD1 (5 bases). The sequences come from peripheral blood, collected 28 days after the second AZD1222 dose. CDR3 coding DNA: TGTGCCAGCAGTGAATGGGGAGGGGACACTGAAGCTTTCTTT. This encodes CASSEWGGDTEAFF.